Listed here are 18 T cell receptor beta chains from one sample, sequenced in a study of blood T cell repertoires in COVID-19. TCRdb's copy holds only in-frame clones and misses some; the assay was immunoSEQ multiplex PCR. In the table there are some 200,000 clones, about 88% of which are singletons. The sequenced sample was peripheral blood. The receptors derive from a man aged 40-49 years with active or convalescent COVID-19.

The gene calls are TRBV24-1 and TRBJ1-6; no clear D. Trimming took 3 bases from V and 6 from J, leaving 14 bases between them. CDR3 size: 16 residues. The germline gives CDR1 KGHDR, CDR2 SFDVKD. The chain's CDR3 is CATSDQSGSRNSPLHF. The CDR3 DNA reads as TGTGCCACCAGTGATCAATCCGGGAGTCGTAATTCACCCCTCCACTTT.

The V gene is TRBV19, the J gene TRBJ2-7; tentative D call: TRBD2 (5 bases). The CDR3 is 11 residues long. The V end was cut by 5 bases, the J end by 4 bases, with 6 bases between. Germline CDR1 LNHDA, CDR2 SQIVND (reference sequence). DNA of the CDR3: TGTGCCAGTAGTCGGAGGTACGAGCAGTACTTC. The encoded protein is CASSRRYEQYF. Complete variable domain (other parts from reference TRBV19 and TRBJ2-7): DGGITQSPKYLFRKEGQNVTLSCEQNLNHDAMYWYRQDPGQGLRLIYYSQIVNDFQKGDIAEGYSVSREKKESFPLTVTSAQKNPTAFYLCASSRRYEQYFGPGTRLTVT.

The chain combines TRBV7-2 with TRBJ1-4, with no clear D. Germline lookup yields CDR1 SGHTA and CDR2 FQGNSA. CDR3 length equals 15 residues. V gave up 3 bases and J gave up 7 bases, with 15 bases separating them. DNA of the CDR3: TGTGCCAGCAGCTTTGAGGGCTTAGTGACTGAAAAACTGTTTTTT. Protein product: CASSFEGLVTEKLFF. Full variable domain (outside the CDR3, taken from reference TRBV7-2 and TRBJ1-4): GAGVSQSPSNKVTEKGKDVELRCDPISGHTALYWYRQSLGQGLEFLIYFQGNSAPDKSGLPSDRFSAERTGGSVSTLTIQRTQQEDSAVYLCASSFEGLVTEKLFFGSGTQLSVL.

V gene TRBV11-2 combines with J gene TRBJ2-1, with TRBD2 identical over 7 bases. Germline V CDR1 and CDR2: SGHAT, FQNNGV. Trimming took 4 bases from V and 7 from J; bases not matched to a gene: 22. This CDR3 is built from 19 residues. The CDR3 DNA reads TGTGCCAGCAGCTCCACCCGCGTGATGGCGGGAGCCAAAAGGAATGAGCAGTTCTTC. Its protein product is CASSSTRVMAGAKRNEQFF.

The rearrangement links TRBV29-1 to TRBJ2-1, with 11 bases that match TRBD2. CDR1 is SQVTM, CDR2 ANQGSEA, per germline. The CDR3 totals 14 residues. V shed 4 bases, J shed 4 bases, and the junction held 3 bases outside the gene matches. The CDR3 region is CSVGGLAEYNEQFF. DNA for the CDR3: TGCAGCGTTGGGGGACTAGCGGAATACAATGAGCAGTTCTTC.

The chain combines TRBV7-9 with TRBJ1-1, with D hard to call. Germline V gene lookup returns CDR1 SEHNR and CDR2 FQNEAQ (reference sequence). The CDR3 loop spans 11 amino acids. Deletions cut 4 bases from V and 7 bases from J, with 7 bases between. CDR3 sequence (DNA): TGTGCCAGCAGCTACTCATATGAAGCTTTCTTT. Translating it yields CASSYSYEAFF.

This sequence joins TRBV5-4 and TRBJ2-1; 12 nucleotides line up with TRBD2. V shed 4 bases and J 9 bases; nucleotides not matched to a gene: 5. There are 14 residues in the CDR3. Germline CDR1 and CDR2: SGHNT and YYREEE (reference sequence). CDR3 amino acids: CASSTGLAGLEQFF. CDR3 sequence (DNA): TGTGCCAGCAGCACGGGACTAGCGGGTCTTGAGCAGTTCTTC. The complete variable domain, with remaining parts taken from reference TRBV5-4 and TRBJ2-1, reads ETGVTQSPTHLIKTRGQQVTLRCSSQSGHNTVSWYQQALGQGPQFIFQYYREEENGRGNFPPRFSGLQFPNYSSELNVNALELDDSALYLCASSTGLAGLEQFFGPGTRLTVL.

The chain carries TRBV7-2 and TRBJ1-1; D is ambiguous. V gave up 2 bases and J gave up 0 bases, with 16 bases separating them. CDR3 length equals 17 residues. Germline V lookup: CDR1 SGHTA, CDR2 FQGNSA. The CDR3: CASSLFVSKFMNTEAFF. CDR3 coding DNA: TGTGCCAGCAGCTTATTCGTCAGTAAGTTCATGAACACTGAAGCTTTCTTT.

V usage is TRBV5-6 and J usage is TRBJ1-3; TRBD1 matches 9 bases. Losses at the gene ends were 4 bases for V and 7 bases for J; bases not matched to a gene: 6. The CDR3 contains 14 residues. Germline CDR1 reads SGHDT; CDR2 reads YYEEEE. DNA for the CDR3: TGTGCCAGCAGCGGGGACAGGGCTGTCAACACCATATATTTT. Its translation is CASSGDRAVNTIYF.

V usage is TRBV28 and J usage is TRBJ2-1; maybe TRBD1 (5 bases). Germline CDR1 and CDR2: MDHEN and SYDVKM. CDR3 length: 14 residues. Trimming stripped 4 bases from V and 3 bases from J, with 10 bases between. In nucleotides, the CDR3 is TGTGCCAGCAGTTCCAGGGTTAACTACAATGAGCAGTTCTTC. This gives the protein CASSSRVNYNEQFF.

This clone was detected only once. This chain uses TRBV18 with TRBJ2-5; 7 bases match TRBD1. The J segment lost 5 bases and the V segment lost 6 bases, leaving 9 bases of the junction unmatched. The CDR3 sequence is 14 residues long. Germline V CDR1 and CDR2: KGHSH, LQKENI. The CDR3 protein is CASSRDSPRETQYF. The CDR3 DNA follows: TGTGCCAGCTCCCGGGACAGTCCAAGGGAGACCCAGTACTTC.

This clone has a single count. The chain is built from TRBV19 and TRBJ2-1, with a weak D call TRBD2 (5 bases). Between the trimmed V and J ends, which lost 3 bases and 8 bases, there was a span of 8 bases. The CDR3 contains 12 residues. Germline-derived CDR1 and CDR2 are LNHDA and SQIVND (reference sequence). CDR3 bases: TGTGCCAGTAGTATCTCCGGGGATGAGCAGTTCTTC. Encoded protein: CASSISGDEQFF.

The chain is built from TRBV11-2 and TRBJ2-1; TRBD2 matches 8 bases. Germline trimming cut 4 bases from V and 6 bases from J; bases unmatched to any gene: 8. The CDR3 length is 15 residues. CDR1 is SGHAT, CDR2 FQNNGV, per germline. The CDR3 DNA reads as TGTGCCAGCAGCTACACCGGGACTAGAATCAATGAGCAGTTCTTC. Translation gives CASSYTGTRINEQFF.

This clone has a single count. The chain carries TRBV19 and TRBJ1-1; D is ambiguous. The CDR3 is 17 amino acids. The germline gives CDR1 LNHDA, CDR2 SQIVND (reference sequence). Trimming took off 0 bases at V and 0 bases at J, with 14 bases between the two ends. The CDR3 DNA reads as TGTGCCAGTAGTATAGAAAGTTTTGGGAGTATGAACACTGAAGCTTTCTTT. As protein: CASSIESFGSMNTEAFF.

The chain carries TRBV5-5 and TRBJ1-2, with no clear D. The CDR3 has 14 amino acids. The germline CDR1 and CDR2 sequences are SGHKS and YYEKEE (reference sequence). Trimming left V 3 bases short and J 5 bases short, with 14 bases between. CDR3 nucleotides: TGTGCCAGCAGCTCCGGCCCGGGTTGGTATGGCTACACCTTC. This translates into CASSSGPGWYGYTF.

V and J are TRBV11-3 and TRBJ2-7; TRBD1 matches at 7 bases. The CDR3 length is 15 residues. Per the germline V gene, CDR1 is SGHNT and CDR2 is YENEEA. The V and J ends lost 2 bases and 1 base, in that order; junction bases with no gene match: 5. CDR3 sequence reads: CASSLNRGQSYEQYF. The CDR3 DNA sequence: TGTGCCAGCAGCTTAAACAGGGGTCAATCCTACGAGCAGTACTTC.

J is TRBJ1-3 and V is TRBV5-1; D remains ambiguous. Germline V gene sequence: CDR1 SGHRS, CDR2 YFSETQ. V was trimmed by 5 bases and J by 4 bases, leaving 10 bases between them. This CDR3 comprises 13 residues. The CDR3 here is CASREAAGNTIYF. The DNA of the CDR3 is TGCGCCAGCAGGGAAGCGGCCGGAAACACCATATATTTT.

The V gene is TRBV6-2 or TRBV6-3, the J gene TRBJ2-7; no clear D gene. CDR3 length: 14 amino acids. CDR1 is MNHEY and CDR2 is SVGEGT in the germline V gene. V gave up 2 bases and J gave up 5 bases, with 13 bases separating them. The CDR3 region is CASSYGKTANEQYF. The DNA of the CDR3 is TGTGCCAGCAGTTACGGAAAAACAGCTAACGAGCAGTACTTC.